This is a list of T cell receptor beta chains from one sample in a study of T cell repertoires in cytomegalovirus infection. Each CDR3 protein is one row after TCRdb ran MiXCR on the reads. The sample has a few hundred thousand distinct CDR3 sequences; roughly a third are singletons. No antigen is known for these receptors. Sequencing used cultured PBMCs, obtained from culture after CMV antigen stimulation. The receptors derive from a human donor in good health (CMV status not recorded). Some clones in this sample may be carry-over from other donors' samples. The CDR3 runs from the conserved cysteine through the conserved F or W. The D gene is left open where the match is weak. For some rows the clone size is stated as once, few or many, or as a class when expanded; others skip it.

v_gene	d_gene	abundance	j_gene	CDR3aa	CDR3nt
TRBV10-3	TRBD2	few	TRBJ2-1	CAISDYAGTSGKSSYNEQFF	TGTGCCATCAGTGACTATGCCGGGACTAGCGGCAAGAGCTCCTACAATGAGCAGTTCTTC
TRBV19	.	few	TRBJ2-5	CASSISGLAGVQETQYF	TGTGCCAGTAGTATAAGCGGGCTAGCAGGCGTCCAAGAGACCCAGTACTTC
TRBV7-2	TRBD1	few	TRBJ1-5	CASSLALTGGLEPQHF	TGTGCCAGCAGCTTAGCTTTGACAGGGGGCCTAGAGCCCCAGCATTTT
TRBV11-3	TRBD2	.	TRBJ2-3	CASSLKTSGRPSTDTQYF	TGTGCCAGCAGCTTAAAGACTAGCGGGAGGCCCAGCACAGATACGCAGTATTTT
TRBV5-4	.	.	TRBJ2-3	CASSAPKGQEDTQYF	TGTGCCAGCAGCGCCCCTAAGGGGCAGGAAGATACGCAGTATTTT
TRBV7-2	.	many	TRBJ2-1	CASTETVRGSYNEQFF	TGTGCCAGCACCGAGACGGTTAGGGGCTCCTACAATGAGCAGTTCTTC
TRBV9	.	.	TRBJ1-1	CASSVDGGGGRNTEAFF	TGTGCCAGCAGCGTAGACGGGGGGGGGGGACGGAACACTGAAGCTTTCTTT
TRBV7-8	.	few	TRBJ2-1	CASSLVQLGEQFF	TGTGCCAGCAGCTTAGTTCAGTTGGGCGAGCAGTTCTTC
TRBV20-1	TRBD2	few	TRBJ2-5	CSARKASGQETQYF	TGCAGTGCGAGGAAAGCTAGCGGCCAAGAGACCCAGTACTTC
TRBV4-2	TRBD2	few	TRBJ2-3	CASSRRTSGRDTQYF	TGTGCCAGCAGCCGACGGACTAGCGGGAGAGATACGCAGTATTTT
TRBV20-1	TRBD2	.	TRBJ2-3	CSASEGRGADTQYF	TGCAGTGCTAGTGAGGGCCGGGGGGCAGATACGCAGTATTTT
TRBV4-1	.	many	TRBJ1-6	CASSQELRGSPLHF	TGCGCCAGCAGCCAAGAACTCAGGGGTTCACCCCTCCACTTT
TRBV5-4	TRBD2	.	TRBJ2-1	CASSLGVTSGGSQFF	TGTGCCAGCAGCTTAGGCGTAACTAGCGGGGGGTCGCAGTTCTTC
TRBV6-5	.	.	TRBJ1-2	CASSYDASGLPTF	TGTGCCAGCAGTTACGATGCGTCGGGCCTTCCCACCTTC
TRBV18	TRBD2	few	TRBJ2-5	CASSPPRLAVQETQYF	TGTGCCAGCTCACCACCCCGACTAGCGGTCCAAGAGACCCAGTACTTC
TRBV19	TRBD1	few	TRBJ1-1	CASSTGQGAAFF	TGTGCCAGTAGTACGGGACAGGGGGCAGCTTTCTTT
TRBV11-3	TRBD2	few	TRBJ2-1	CASSLDVLAGNGGNEQFF	TGTGCCAGCAGCTTAGATGTCCTAGCGGGGAACGGGGGCAATGAGCAGTTCTTC
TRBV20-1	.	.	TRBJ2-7	CSASGEQYF	TGCAGTGCTAGCGGCGAGCAGTACTTC
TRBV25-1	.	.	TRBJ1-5	CASSEGAGLNNQPQHF	TGTGCCAGCAGTGAAGGGGCAGGGCTGAACAATCAGCCCCAGCATTTT
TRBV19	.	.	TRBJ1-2	CASSLGGVGSNYGYTF	TGTGCCAGTAGTCTCGGTGGAGTAGGGTCCAACTATGGCTACACCTTC
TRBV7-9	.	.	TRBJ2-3	CASSASGTDTQYF	TGTGCCAGCAGCGCCTCGGGCACAGATACGCAGTATTTT
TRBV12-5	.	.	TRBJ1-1	CASGLEGPDTEAFF	TGTGCTAGTGGTTTGGAGGGGCCGGACACTGAAGCTTTCTTT
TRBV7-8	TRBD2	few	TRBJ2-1	CASSLARTSGVYNEQFF	TGTGCCAGCAGCTTAGCGCGGACTAGCGGAGTCTACAATGAGCAGTTCTTC
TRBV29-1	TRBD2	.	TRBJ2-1	CSVPSGRFHNEQFF	TGCAGCGTCCCGAGCGGGAGGTTCCACAATGAGCAGTTCTTC
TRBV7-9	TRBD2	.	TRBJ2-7	CASSPIGGGYEQYF	TGTGCCAGCAGCCCGATCGGGGGGGGATACGAGCAGTACTTC
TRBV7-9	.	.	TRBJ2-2	CASSLQSGNTGELFF	TGTGCCAGCAGCTTACAGAGCGGGAACACCGGGGAGCTGTTTTTT
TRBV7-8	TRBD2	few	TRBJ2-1	CASSVLAGIYNEQFF	TGTGCCAGCAGCGTCCTAGCGGGAATATACAATGAGCAGTTCTTC
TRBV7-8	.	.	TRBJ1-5	CASSLGSGFNQPQHF	TGTGCCAGCAGCTTAGGTTCCGGTTTCAATCAGCCCCAGCATTTT
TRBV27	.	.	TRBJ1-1	CASSNTGILGLNTEAFF	TGTGCCAGCAGTAATACAGGGATTTTGGGTCTCAACACTGAAGCTTTCTTT
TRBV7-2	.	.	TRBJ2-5	CASSPLLGGSETQYF	TGTGCCAGCAGCCCACTCTTAGGAGGGTCAGAGACCCAGTACTTC
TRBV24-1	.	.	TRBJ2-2	CATSDNRGTGELFF	TGTGCCACCAGTGACAATCGGGGCACCGGGGAGCTGTTTTTT
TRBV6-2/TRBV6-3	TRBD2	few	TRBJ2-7	CASSPLPPGTSGRAHEQYF	TGTGCCAGCAGTCCACTCCCCCCTGGGACTAGCGGGAGGGCCCACGAGCAGTACTTC
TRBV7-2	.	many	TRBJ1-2	CASSLNKRGGYGYTF	TGTGCCAGCAGCTTAAATAAGCGGGGCGGGTATGGCTACACCTTC
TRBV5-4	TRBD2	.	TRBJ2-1	CASSRGGSLSYNEQFF	TGTGCCAGCAGCCGCGGGGGATCGCTTTCTTACAATGAGCAGTTCTTC
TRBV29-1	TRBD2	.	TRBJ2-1	CSVFMTSGAQEQFF	TGCAGCGTTTTTATGACTAGCGGGGCCCAGGAGCAGTTCTTC
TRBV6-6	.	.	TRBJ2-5	CASSSQTRQTQYF	TGTGCCAGCAGTTCCCAAACTAGGCAGACCCAGTACTTC
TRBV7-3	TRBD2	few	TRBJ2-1	CASSLSSSGSQEYEQFF	TGTGCCAGCAGCTTATCTTCAAGCGGGAGCCAAGAATATGAGCAGTTCTTC
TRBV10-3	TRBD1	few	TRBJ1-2	CAISDYRTGGRNGYTF	TGTGCCATCAGTGATTACAGGACAGGGGGAAGGAATGGCTACACCTTC
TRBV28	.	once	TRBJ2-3	CASSFPLTSGRSTDTQYF	TGTGCCAGCAGTTTTCCCCTCACCAGCGGCCGAAGCACAGATACGCAGTATTTT
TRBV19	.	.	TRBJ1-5	CASSIVPRGLQPQHF	TGTGCCAGTAGTATAGTCCCACGGGGTCTCCAGCCCCAGCATTTT
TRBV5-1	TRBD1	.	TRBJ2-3	CASTGPGQRTDTQYF	TGCGCCAGCACGGGCCCGGGACAGCGCACAGATACGCAGTATTTT
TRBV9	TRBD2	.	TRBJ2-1	CASTSSGTSYNEQFF	TGTGCCAGCACCTCTAGCGGGACGAGTTACAATGAGCAGTTCTTC
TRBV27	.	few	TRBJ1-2	CASSLSGNGYTF	TGTGCCAGCAGTTTATCTGGGAATGGCTACACCTTC
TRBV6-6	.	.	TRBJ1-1	CASIEYPTEAFF	TGTGCCAGCATCGAATACCCCACTGAAGCTTTCTTT
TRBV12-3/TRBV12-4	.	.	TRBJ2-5	CASRDGWGSNPYF	TGTGCCAGCAGAGACGGGTGGGGAAGCAATCCGTACTTC